These 21 T cell receptor beta chains originate from one sample sequenced in a study of neurological immune-mediated disorders. TCRdb re-derived calls from the 5' RACE reads in MiXCR, one entry per CDR3 protein. The table lists tens of thousands of distinct CDR3 sequences, more than 3% of them singletons, with roughly 1.7% in the top ten. Sequenced material: PBMCs. Receptors originate from a man aged 25 to 40 with multiple sclerosis.

This clonotype occurred many times. The V call is TRBV5-1, the J call TRBJ1-4, with D tentatively TRBD1 (6 bases). The germline V and J ends were trimmed by 4 bases and 10 bases, with 17 bases remaining between them. The CDR3 spans 14 residues. Germline lookup yields CDR1 SGHRS and CDR2 YFSETQ. The CDR3 bases are TGCGCCAGCAGCCCGGAGGGGGACTTGAGAAAACTGTTTTTT. It yields the protein CASSPEGDLRKLFF.

This clonotype occurred many times. The chain recombines TRBV7-6 with TRBJ2-7; 8 bases align to TRBD1. The germline V gene encodes CDR1 SGHVS and CDR2 FNYEAQ. The V and J ends lost 2 bases and 5 bases, in that order; junction bases with no gene match: 8. The CDR3 consists of 15 residues. The CDR3 here is CASSLTDRGSDEQYF. The CDR3 coding sequence is TGTGCCAGCAGCTTAACCGACAGGGGATCCGACGAGCAGTACTTC.

The V call is TRBV3-1, the J call TRBJ2-1; 8 bases map to TRBD2. The germline CDR1 and CDR2 sequences are LGHDT and YNNKEL (reference sequence). The CDR3 consists of 12 residues. The V and J ends lost 4 bases and 10 bases, in that order; junction bases with no gene match: 3. The CDR3 loop is CASSRAGVEQFF. CDR3 nucleotide sequence: TGTGCCAGCAGCCGAGCGGGAGTCGAGCAGTTCTTC.

This clonotype was seen ten or more times. The chain is built from TRBV7-2 and TRBJ2-5, with TRBD1 identical over 10 bases. CDR3 size: 14 residues. The V and J ends lost 3 bases and 3 bases, in that order; junction bases with no gene match: 1. CDR1 SGHTA and CDR2 FQGNSA come from the germline V gene. The CDR3 DNA follows: TGTGCCAGCAGCTTTGGACAGGGGGAAGAGACCCAGTACTTC. Residues: CASSFGQGEETQYF.

The table lists this clonotype with many counts. V is TRBV28 and J is TRBJ2-7; the match to TRBD2 covers 7 bases. V shed 3 bases, J shed 3 bases, and the junction held 11 bases outside the gene matches. Germline CDR1 is MDHEN and CDR2 is SYDVKM. The CDR3 totals 16 residues. This CDR3 reads CASSFWAWEGRYEQYF. The CDR3 nucleotides are TGTGCCAGCAGTTTCTGGGCTTGGGAGGGCCGCTACGAGCAGTACTTC.

This clonotype appeared a single time. The V and J genes are TRBV9 and TRBJ1-2, with D tentatively TRBD1 (6 bases). The CDR3 is 14 residues long. Germline CDR1 reads SGDLS; CDR2 reads YYNGEE. V gave up 3 bases and J gave up 5 bases, with 14 bases separating them. As DNA, the CDR3 is TGTGCCAGCAGCGCCTCAGGGGTCCCTTATGGCTACACCTTC. The encoded protein is CASSASGVPYGYTF.

This clonotype was recorded many times. This rearrangement joins TRBV20-1 to TRBJ2-5; 8 bases are a match to TRBD1. The germline V gene encodes CDR1 DFQATT and CDR2 SNEGSKA (reference sequence). The CDR3 is 12 residues long. Trimming at V came to 6 bases and at J to 5 bases, leaving 5 bases not matched to a gene. The CDR3 coding sequence is TGCAGTGCATCGGACAGGGACGAGACCCAGTACTTC. This sequence encodes CSASDRDETQYF.

There are a few counts of this clonotype. This sequence joins TRBV20-1 and TRBJ2-3, with 10 bases lining up with TRBD2. Germline values: CDR1 DFQATT, CDR2 SNEGSKA (reference sequence). This CDR3 spans 16 amino acids. J gave up 2 bases and V 0 bases, and 5 bases lay outside the gene matches. The CDR3 nucleotides are TGCAGTGCTAGAGACCGGACTAGCGGAAACACAGATACGCAGTATTTT. This gives the protein CSARDRTSGNTDTQYF.

In its sample, this clonotype was seen many times. The V call is TRBV7-2, the J call TRBJ2-2, with TRBD2 identical over 9 bases. Looked up from germline, CDR1 is SGHTA and CDR2 is FQGNSA. V lost 5 bases and J lost 6; bases outside the gene matches: 7. The CDR3 totals 15 residues. CDR3 in DNA: TGTGCCAGCAGCCCCCGGAGCGGGAGGTCCGGGGAGCTGTTTTTT. It specifies CASSPRSGRSGELFF. Full variable domain (outside the CDR3, taken from reference TRBV7-2 and TRBJ2-2): GAGVSQSPSNKVTEKGKDVELRCDPISGHTALYWYRQSLGQGLEFLIYFQGNSAPDKSGLPSDRFSAERTGGSVSTLTIQRTQQEDSAVYLCASSPRSGRSGELFFGEGSRLTVL.

This clonotype was found many times. J is TRBJ2-1 and V is TRBV29-1; 12 nucleotides align to TRBD2. CDR3 length equals 13 residues. Germline CDR1 and CDR2: SQVTM and ANQGSEA. V shed 8 bases, J shed 9 bases, and the junction held 8 bases outside the gene matches. DNA of the CDR3: TGCAGCTACACTAGCGGGAGGTTTGGTGAGCAGTTCTTC. It yields the protein CSYTSGRFGEQFF.

Ten or more counts support this clonotype. The gene calls are TRBV9 and TRBJ2-1; no clear D. Germline V lookup: CDR1 SGDLS, CDR2 YYNGEE. The ends were cut back, 3 bases at V and 7 bases at J, with 5 bases in the middle. This CDR3 is 11 amino acids long. In DNA, the CDR3 is TGTGCCAGCAGCGGACGGAATGAGCAGTTCTTC. It translates to CASSGRNEQFF.

This clonotype was observed at least ten times. The genes are TRBV29-1 and TRBJ1-2; D may be TRBD1 (5 bases). The CDR3 has 15 residues. Trimming cost V 6 bases and J 2 bases, with 19 bases left between them. Germline loops: CDR1 SQVTM, CDR2 ANQGSEA. The CDR3 is CSVREGLGRNYGYTF. The CDR3 DNA reads TGCAGCGTCCGAGAGGGGCTAGGCCGCAACTATGGCTACACCTTC.

This clonotype appeared a few times. The chain uses TRBV5-1 and TRBJ2-1; 7 bases match TRBD2. CDR3 length: 14 residues. J gave up 6 bases and V 6 bases, and 9 bases lay outside the gene matches. Germline CDR1 and CDR2: SGHRS and YFSETQ. The CDR3 DNA is TGCGCCAGCATCCGGACTAGAGGGAGCAATGAGCAGTTCTTC. Its protein product is CASIRTRGSNEQFF. Together with reference TRBV5-1 and TRBJ2-1, the CDR3 gives the full variable domain: KAGVTQTPRYLIKTRGQQVTLSCSPISGHRSVSWYQQTPGQGLQFLFEYFSETQRNKGNFPGRFSGRQFSNSRSEMNVSTLELGDSALYLCASIRTRGSNEQFFGPGTRLTVL.

At least ten counts were recorded for this clonotype. The chain uses TRBV20-1 and TRBJ1-6, with TRBD1 matching over 7 bases. CDR3 length: 14 amino acids. CDR1 is DFQATT, CDR2 SNEGSKA, per germline (reference sequence). V trimming: 6 bases; J trimming: 5 bases; junction bases outside the gene matches: 7. This CDR3 reads CSAPKGGDNSPLHF. The CDR3 DNA is TGCAGTGCCCCAAAAGGGGGCGATAATTCACCCCTCCACTTT.

At least ten counts were recorded for this clonotype. The chain joins TRBV12-3 or TRBV12-4 to TRBJ2-7, with 9 bases lining up with TRBD1. V lost 6 bases to trimming and J lost 8 bases; unmatched junction nucleotides: 11. The CDR3 covers 14 residues. The CDR3 DNA reads TGTGCCAGCAGCCCGGGACAGGGCTGGAGCAAGCAGTACTTC. The encoded protein is CASSPGQGWSKQYF.

This clonotype showed up many times. The rearrangement joins TRBV3-1 to TRBJ1-2, with D hard to call. Germline assignment: CDR1 LGHDT and CDR2 YNNKEL (reference sequence). This CDR3 contains 15 residues. Trimming pared 3 bases from V and 4 bases from J, leaving 15 bases between. The CDR3: CASSQSTVKGYGYTF. In nucleotides, the CDR3 is TGTGCCAGCAGCCAGTCCACAGTCAAGGGCTATGGCTACACCTTC.

On this clonotype itself: No conserved phenylalanine or tryptophan is present at the end of the CDR3, so a read error is the likely explanation. The chain combines TRBV5-1 with TRBJ2-7; 8 bases line up with TRBD2. The CDR3 spans 17 residues. With V trimmed by 0 bases and J by 1 base, 9 bases remained unmatched. Germline V gene lookup returns CDR1 SGHRS and CDR2 YFSETQ. The CDR3 sequence: CASSLAGASGSSYEQYN. The CDR3 bases are TGCGCCAGCAGCTTGGCCGGGGCTAGCGGGTCTTCCTACGAGCAGTACAAC.

This clonotype appeared many times. The chain couples TRBV5-1 to TRBJ2-7; 14 positions match TRBD2. In germline, CDR1 is SGHRS, CDR2 YFSETQ. CDR3 size: 18 residues. The trim removed 5 bases at V and 5 bases at J, leaving 15 bases unmatched. The CDR3 protein is CASSLPNGTSGSGHEQYF. The CDR3 nucleotides read TGCGCCAGCAGTCTTCCTAACGGGACTAGCGGGAGTGGCCACGAGCAGTACTTC.

This clonotype was recorded at least ten times. The chain links TRBV7-3 to TRBJ2-6; D is unresolved. V shed 2 bases and J shed 0 bases, with 8 bases lying between them. The V gene's germline CDR1 is SGHTA and CDR2 FQGTGA. The CDR3 runs 16 residues. This CDR3 is CASSLERASGANVLTF. Here the CDR3 DNA reads TGTGCCAGCAGCTTAGAAAGAGCCTCTGGGGCCAACGTCCTGACTTTC.

This clonotype was detected many times. This sequence joins TRBV9 and TRBJ1-1, with unresolved D. Trimming left V 0 bases short and J 3 bases short, with 9 bases between. In germline, CDR1 is SGDLS, CDR2 YYNGEE. The CDR3 contains 14 residues. The CDR3 DNA is TGTGCCAGCAGCGTAGCCGGGCCAGACACTGAAGCTTTCTTT. This gives the protein CASSVAGPDTEAFF.

This clonotype appeared many times. The V gene is TRBV9, the J gene TRBJ1-6, with D perhaps TRBD1 (5 bases). In germline, CDR1 is SGDLS, CDR2 YYNGEE. Trimming shortened V by 0 bases and J by 11 bases, and 12 bases separated the two germline ends. CDR3 length equals 14 residues. The CDR3 coding sequence is TGTGCCAGCAGCGTAGGGGACCGGGGGGCACCCCTCCACTTT. Amino acids: CASSVGDRGAPLHF.